This T cell receptor (beta chain) was obtained from a study of spatial heterogeneity in lung cancer. Study-level information: A consistent excess of beta-chain over alpha-chain sequences was detected. Study-level results: Tumor mutation count correlated with how many alpha and beta TCRs expanded intratumorally. Coverage estimated for tumor T cells reached 5.5% to 8.5% for alpha chains and 12% to 15% for beta chains.

This sample's time point: sample taken at primary tumor resection. No cells were sorted before sequencing. The whole RNA sequenced was extracted from tumor, nontumor lung or frozen PBMC. The CDR3 is 14 residues long. Unmatched junction bases numbered 9, after V lost 5 bases and J lost 7 bases. Germline V gene data show CDR1 as MNHNS and CDR2 as SASEGT. All TCR cDNA molecules were individually tagged with a unique molecular identifier. TCRdb re-called the 5' RACE reads with MiXCR, one entry per CDR3 protein. The repertoire consists of about 1,200 distinct CDR3 sequences, with 15% to 20% occurring once and the leading ten covering 41%. By share, this clonotype ranks as medium-sized (0.01 to 0.1%). The antigen is not known.

The chain carries TRBV6-1 and TRBJ2-7; 9 positions agree with TRBD1. The sequences come from lung tumor tissue, collected at surgery. This sequence was found in a male donor with early-stage non-small cell lung cancer. CDR3 amino acids: CASSTWTGETEQYF. CDR3 DNA: TGTGCCAGCAGTACGTGGACAGGGGAGACAGAGCAGTACTTC.